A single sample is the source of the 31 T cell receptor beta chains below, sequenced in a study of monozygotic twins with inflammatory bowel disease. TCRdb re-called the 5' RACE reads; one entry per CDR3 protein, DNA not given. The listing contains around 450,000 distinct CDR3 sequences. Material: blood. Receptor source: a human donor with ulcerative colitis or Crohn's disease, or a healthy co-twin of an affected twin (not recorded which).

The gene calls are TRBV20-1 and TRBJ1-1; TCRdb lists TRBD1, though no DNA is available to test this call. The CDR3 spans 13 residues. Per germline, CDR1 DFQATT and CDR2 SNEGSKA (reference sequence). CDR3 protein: CSAPSTASTEAFF.

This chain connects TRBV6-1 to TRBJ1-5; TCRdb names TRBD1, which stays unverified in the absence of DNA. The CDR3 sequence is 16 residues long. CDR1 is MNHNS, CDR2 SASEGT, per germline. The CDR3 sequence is CASTPGRWANYQPQHF.

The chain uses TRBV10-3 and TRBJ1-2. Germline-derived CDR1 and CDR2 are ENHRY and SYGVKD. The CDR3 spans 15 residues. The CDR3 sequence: CAISVGLMDNYGYTF.

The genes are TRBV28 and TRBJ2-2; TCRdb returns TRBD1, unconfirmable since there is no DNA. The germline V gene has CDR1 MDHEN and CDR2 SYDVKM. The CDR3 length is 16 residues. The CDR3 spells CASGTPGTGSTGELFF.

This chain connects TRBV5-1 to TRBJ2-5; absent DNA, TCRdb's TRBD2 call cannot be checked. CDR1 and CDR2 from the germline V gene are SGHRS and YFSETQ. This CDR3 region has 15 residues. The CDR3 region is CASSPPPAGRETQYF.

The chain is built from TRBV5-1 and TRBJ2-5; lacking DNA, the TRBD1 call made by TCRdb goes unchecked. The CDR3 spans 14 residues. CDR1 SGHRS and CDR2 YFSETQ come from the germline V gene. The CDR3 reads CASSWDRGQETQYF.

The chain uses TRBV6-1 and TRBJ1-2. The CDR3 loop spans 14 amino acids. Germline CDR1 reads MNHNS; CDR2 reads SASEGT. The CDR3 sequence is CASSLQEGNYGYTF.

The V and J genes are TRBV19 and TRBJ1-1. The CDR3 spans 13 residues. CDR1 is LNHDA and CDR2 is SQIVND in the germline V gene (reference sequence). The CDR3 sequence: CASSISGNTEAFF.

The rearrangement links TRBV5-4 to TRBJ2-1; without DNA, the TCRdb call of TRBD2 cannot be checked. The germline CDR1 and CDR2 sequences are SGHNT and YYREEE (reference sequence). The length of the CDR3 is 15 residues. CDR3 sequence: CASSPVGGGYNEQFF. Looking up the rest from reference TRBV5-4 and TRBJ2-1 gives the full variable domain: ETGVTQSPTHLIKTRGQQVTLRCSSQSGHNTVSWYQQALGQGPQFIFQYYREEENGRGNFPPRFSGLQFPNYSSELNVNALELDDSALYLCASSPVGGGYNEQFFGPGTRLTVL.

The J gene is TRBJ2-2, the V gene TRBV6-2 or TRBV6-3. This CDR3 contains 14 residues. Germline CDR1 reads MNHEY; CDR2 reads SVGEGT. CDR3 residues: CASSRPFSGGELFF.

CDR3 sequence: CASSKASGTYNEQFF. The chain carries TRBV6-4 and TRBJ2-1; as DNA is missing, the TRBD2 call by TCRdb cannot be tested. Germline V gene lookup returns CDR1 MRHNA and CDR2 SNTAGT. There are 15 residues in the CDR3.

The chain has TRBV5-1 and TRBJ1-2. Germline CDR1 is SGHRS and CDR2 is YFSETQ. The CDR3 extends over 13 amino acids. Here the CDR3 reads CASSSGGAYGYTF.

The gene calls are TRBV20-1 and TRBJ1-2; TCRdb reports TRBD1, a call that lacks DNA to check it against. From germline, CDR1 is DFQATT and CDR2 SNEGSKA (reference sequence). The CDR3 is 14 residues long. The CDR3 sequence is CSAREGGSLYGYTF.

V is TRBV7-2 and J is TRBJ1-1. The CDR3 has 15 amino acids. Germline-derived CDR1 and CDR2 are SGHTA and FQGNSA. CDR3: CASSLISGLNTEAFF.

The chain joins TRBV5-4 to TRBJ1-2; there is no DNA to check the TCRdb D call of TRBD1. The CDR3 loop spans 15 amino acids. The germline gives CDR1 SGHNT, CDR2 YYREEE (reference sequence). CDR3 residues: CASSLPRDGAICYTF.

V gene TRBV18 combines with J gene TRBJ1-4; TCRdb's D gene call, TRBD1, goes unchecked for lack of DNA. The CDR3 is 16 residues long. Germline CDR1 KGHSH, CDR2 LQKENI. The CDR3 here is CASSPSTGTGAEKLFF. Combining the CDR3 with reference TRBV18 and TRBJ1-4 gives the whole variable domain NAGVMQNPRHLVRRRGQEARLRCSPMKGHSHVYWYRQLPEEGLKFMVYLQKENIIDESGMPKERFSAEFPKEGPSILRIQQVVRGDSAAYFCASSPSTGTGAEKLFFGSGTQLSVL.

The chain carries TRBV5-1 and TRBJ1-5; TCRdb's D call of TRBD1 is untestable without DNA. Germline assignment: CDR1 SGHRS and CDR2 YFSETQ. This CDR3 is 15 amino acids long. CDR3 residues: CASSLTGAFNQPQHF.

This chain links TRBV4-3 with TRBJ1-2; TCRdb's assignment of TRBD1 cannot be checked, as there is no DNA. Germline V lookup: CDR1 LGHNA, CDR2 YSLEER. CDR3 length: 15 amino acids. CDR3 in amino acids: CASSPSGTFNYGYTF.

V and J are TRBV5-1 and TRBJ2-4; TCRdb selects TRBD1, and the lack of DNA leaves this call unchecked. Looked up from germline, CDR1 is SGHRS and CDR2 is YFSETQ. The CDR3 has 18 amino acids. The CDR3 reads CASSLAAGQGAALNIQYF.

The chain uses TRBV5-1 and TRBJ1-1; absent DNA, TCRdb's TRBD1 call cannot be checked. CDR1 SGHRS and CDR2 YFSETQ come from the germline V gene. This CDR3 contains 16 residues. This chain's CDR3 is CASSLGNSGATVEAFF.

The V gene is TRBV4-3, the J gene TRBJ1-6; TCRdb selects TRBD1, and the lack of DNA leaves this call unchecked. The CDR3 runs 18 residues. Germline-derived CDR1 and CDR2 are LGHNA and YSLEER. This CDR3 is CASSQGTAGGAFSSPLHF.

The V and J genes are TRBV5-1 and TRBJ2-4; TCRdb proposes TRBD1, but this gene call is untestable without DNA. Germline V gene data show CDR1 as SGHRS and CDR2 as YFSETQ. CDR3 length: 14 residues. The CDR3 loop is CASSLAGVGNIQYF.

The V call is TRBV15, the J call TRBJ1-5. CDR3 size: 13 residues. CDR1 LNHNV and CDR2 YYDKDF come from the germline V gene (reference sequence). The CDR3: CATSRDLDQPQHF. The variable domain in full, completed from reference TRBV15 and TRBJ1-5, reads DAMVIQNPRYQVTQFGKPVTLSCSQTLNHNVMYWYQQKSSQAPKLLFHYYDKDFNNEADTPDNFQSRRPNTSFCFLDIRSPGLGDTAMYLCATSRDLDQPQHFGDGTRLSIL.

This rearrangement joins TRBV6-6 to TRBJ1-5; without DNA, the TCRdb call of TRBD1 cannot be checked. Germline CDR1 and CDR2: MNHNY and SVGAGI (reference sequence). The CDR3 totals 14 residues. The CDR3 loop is CASSRGQLNQPQHF.

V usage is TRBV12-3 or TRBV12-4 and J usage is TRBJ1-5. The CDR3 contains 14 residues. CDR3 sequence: CASSLGGTHQPQHF.

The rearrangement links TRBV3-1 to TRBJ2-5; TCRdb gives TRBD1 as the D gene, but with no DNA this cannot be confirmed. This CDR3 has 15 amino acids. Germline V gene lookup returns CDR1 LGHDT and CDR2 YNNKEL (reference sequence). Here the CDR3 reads CASSQGLQGAETQYF.

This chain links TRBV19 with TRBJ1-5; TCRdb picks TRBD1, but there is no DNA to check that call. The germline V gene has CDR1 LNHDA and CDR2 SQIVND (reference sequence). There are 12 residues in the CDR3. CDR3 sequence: CASRAGNQPQHF.

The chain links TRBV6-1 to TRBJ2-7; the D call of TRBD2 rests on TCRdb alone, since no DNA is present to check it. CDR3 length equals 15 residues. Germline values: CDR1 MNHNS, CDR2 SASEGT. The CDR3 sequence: CASTQSGRVSYEQYF.

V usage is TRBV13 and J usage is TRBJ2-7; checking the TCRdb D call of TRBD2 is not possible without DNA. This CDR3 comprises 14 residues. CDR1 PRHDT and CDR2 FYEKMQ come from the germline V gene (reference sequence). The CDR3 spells CASSSVAGAYEQYF.

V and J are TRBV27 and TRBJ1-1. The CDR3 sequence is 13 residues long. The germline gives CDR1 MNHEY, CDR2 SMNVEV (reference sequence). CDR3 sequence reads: CASSLSHWTEAFF.

CDR3: CASSLEKGITEAFF. The rearrangement links TRBV5-1 to TRBJ1-1. Per germline, CDR1 SGHRS and CDR2 YFSETQ. The CDR3 loop spans 14 amino acids.